This TCR beta chain was sequenced in a study of T cell changes during pregnancy in multiple sclerosis. Assay used: immunoSEQ multiplex PCR; TCRdb lists only in-frame clones, some missing. The sample holds about 38,000 clones; about nine tenths are singletons and the top ten take more than 0.3%. The CDR3 covers 15 residues. Germline CDR1 is SGHTA and CDR2 is FQGNSA. V dropped 4 bases and J dropped 10; count of bases not matched to a gene: 10. This receptor was identified in a female donor in good health, enrolled as a control in a pregnancy study. This rearrangement joins TRBV7-2 to TRBJ2-3; TRBD2 matches at 11 bases. Sequencing was performed on CD4+ T cells from peripheral blood mononuclear cells, taken after pregnancy. The CDR3 reads CASSSATSGVQAQYF. DNA for the CDR3: TGTGCCAGCAGCTCGGCGACTAGCGGGGTTCAAGCGCAGTATTTT.